This T cell receptor (beta chain) was obtained from a study of cytomegalovirus exposure and HLA in healthy donors (dated by TCRdb to about 2017). At the level of the whole study: According to an earlier analysis of around 600 of the donors, some 180 million T cells yielded some 110 million unique TCR beta sequences and more than 250 Gb of sequence data. An early release that covered 640 HLA-typed donors contained about 290 gigabases of sequencing data and 80 million or so unique TCR sequences. Among the 398 genotyped donors, around 81% belonged to the genetic ancestry cluster associated with self-reported Caucasian donors. The study aimed to test whether signatures of past pathogen exposure could be identified by cataloging public T cell receptors. The study profiled the T cell repertoires of 550 to 700 subjects by immunosequencing and related them to cytomegalovirus serostatus. Besides the first cohort of around 670 subjects, a separate validation cohort made up of roughly 120 different subjects was used. To predict cytomegalovirus infection status, the study brought together high-throughput TCR immunosequencing, statistical association of individual TCRs with disease status, and machine learning. A later analysis re-examined previously published TCR beta repertoires from 610 or so donors and added high-resolution HLA genotyping to investigate patterns of TCR occurrence. The later analysis used no new phenotypic data to find candidate immune exposures, relying instead on TCR beta sequences and their occurrence across donors. An earlier analysis of approximately 580 of the donors used high-throughput TCR beta sequencing to judge whether each TCR beta V gene segment behaved as functional or pseudogenic. Donor age, sex, ethnicity and CMV serostatus were compiled together with the repertoire data. Genome-wide SNP genotypes for about 65% of the roughly 670 donors were used in a later genetic analysis, which treated that subset as a discovery cohort. All discovery cohort repertoires had been generated on a single sequencing platform. HLA typing covered class I and class II loci at four-digit resolution. Typing coverage varied by locus: about 629-630 donors for A, B, C, DRB1 and DQB1; roughly 510 for DQA1; about 600 for DPA1; 400 to 480 for DPB1. A few DR-DQ haplotypes were treated as single units for association and clustering because of strong linkage in the cohort. Among roughly 370 genotyped donors of the cohort, an average of about 240,000 unique TCR beta nucleotide sequences were sequenced per donor, 15% to 20% of them non-productive.

Worth noting for this clone: This clone's antigen is unknown. No quality values exist for individual bases; no much larger clone is one base distant.

Overall study results and their limits: Most TCR sequences were observed very rarely across donors, whereas some public TCRs were present in many individuals. In an earlier analysis of over 550 of the donors, most TCR beta V segments were observed in productive rearrangements about 90% or about 30% of the time, broadly matching IMGT annotations. In a later analysis, HLA-associated TCR beta chains were found to be more clonally expanded and to have lower generation probabilities than equally common non-associated chains. In a later genetic analysis, a missense DCLRE1C variant was associated with V-gene and J-gene trimming of TCR beta chains, and the association was replicated in an independent cohort. According to a later genetic analysis, donors in an Asian-associated ancestry cluster had fewer N-insertions in productive TCRs than the approximately 650-donor mean. Presence/absence analyses assumed roughly uniform sequencing depth across donors, an assumption that may not hold. The study gave a list of around 170 TCR beta chains associated with cytomegalovirus. Because counts were too low, about 15 rarely observed V segments, including chromosome 9 orphons, were left out of the earlier analysis of approximately 580 of the donors. A later analysis reported that several top co-occurrence clusters appeared linked to parvovirus B19, influenza, CMV and Epstein-Barr virus. Because the 87-base-pair reads could not distinguish some IMGT-functional V segments, including TRBV6-2 and TRBV6-3, those segments were excluded. In a later analysis, the rate of TCR association differed among HLA loci, with DRB1 alleles having the most associated TCRs and HLA-C alleles having the fewest. According to a later analysis, most CMV-associated TCR beta chains appeared to be HLA-restricted, and the HLA associations seemed to be driven largely by CMV exposure. Correlated functional status among segregating V segments might reflect linkage disequilibrium, but an unknown experimental factor could not be ruled out. The authors suggested that the approach could potentially be extended to other disease states and immunological phenotypes. Immune exposure information for the cohort was limited to CMV serostatus. Because HLA typing was missing for some donors at each locus, association tests included only the typed subset. A later analysis associated 16,951 TCR beta sequences with specific HLA alleles at a false discovery rate of 0.05. A cluster of highly shared sequence variants was judged likely to be a technical artifact of the sequencing pipeline. The classifier was reported to diagnose cytomegalovirus status with high specificity and sensitivity in both the original and validation cohorts. The cohort was sequenced for TCR beta chains only, and without alpha or paired-chain data the features that could be detected were limited. A further reported finding was that TCR beta sequences accurately predicted the HLA-A and HLA-B alleles for most subjects in the first cohort. Strong co-occurrence of HLA alleles, especially DR and DQ, made assigning TCR associations to individual alleles difficult. In vitro tests confirmed that a few of the cytomegalovirus-associated TCR beta chains recognize cytomegalovirus antigens.

The cohort consisted of hundreds of healthy bone marrow donors. All cohort members were sampled while nominally healthy, although unrecorded immune exposures were likely present. The donor was CMV seropositive and was included in the group of 300 or so seropositive cohort members. Each donor provided a peripheral blood sample, and peripheral blood mononuclear cells were used for TCR beta sequencing. Genomic DNA was extracted from the blood cell samples with the Qiagen DNeasy Blood Extraction Kit. Library creation used the immunoSEQ multiplex PCR assay. A mixture of 60 forward primers for TCR Vbeta segments and 13 reverse primers for TCR Jbeta segments was used in the multiplex PCR. Amplification of the CDR3 region of rearranged TCR beta genes was performed with a multiplex PCR assay on genomic DNA. Amplified TCR beta libraries were sequenced as 87-base-pair reads on the Illumina HiSeq System. In the paper's pipeline: A later analysis counted about 80 million unique TCR beta chains across the 600 to 850 repertoires, and roughly 10 million of these chains were shared by at least two donors. To remove PCR and sequencing errors, raw reads were error-corrected and collapsed into unique sequences using a nearest-neighbor algorithm that merged closely related sequences. To assign V, D and J gene segments, CDR3 sequences were aligned to IMGT reference sequences. Each retained sequence needed at least a six-nucleotide match to both a V gene segment and a J gene segment. A rearrangement counted as productive if the CDR3 had no stop codons and remained in frame with V and J, and every other rearrangement counted as non-productive. CDR3 was defined according to IMGT convention as the region running from the second conserved V-encoded cysteine to the conserved J-encoded phenylalanine. In an earlier analysis of more than 550 of the donors, sequences lacking an unambiguous match to a single V gene segment were excluded. An earlier analysis of 587 of the donors classified V segments as functional when productive rearrangements were above 56.7% and as segregating when the standard deviation between donors was above 5%. To diagnose cytomegalovirus status from the catalog of TCR beta chain sequences, a statistical classification framework was built. A later analysis assigned V and J genes by comparing TCR nucleotide sequences with IMGT/GENE-DB human TR gene sequences. A later analysis assigned CDR3 sequences and most-parsimonious VDJ recombination scenarios with the TCRdist pipeline. In a later analysis, each TCR beta chain was defined by its CDR3 amino acid sequence together with its V-gene family, and reads lacking a unique V-gene family were excluded. In a later analysis, 450 to 600 highly shared, low-generation-probability nucleotide sequences were removed to address suspected cross-contamination and a sequencing artifact. A later analysis calculated a clonal expansion index for each public chain from normalized within-repertoire ranks of inferred template counts. Generation probabilities in a later analysis came from a VDJ recombination model fitted to out-of-frame rearrangements, and those results were checked against IGoR. In a later analysis, hypergeometric tests were used to score TCR-TCR, TCR-HLA and TCR-CMV co-occurrence, with a repertoire-size bias correction applied to TCR pairs. False discovery rates were estimated in a later analysis by permuting HLA or CMV assignments 20 times. In a later analysis, co-occurring TCRs were grouped using DBSCAN, with TCRdist sequence similarity added in when clustering inside HLA-allele-positive subsets. For co-occurrence clustering, repertoires with fewer than 30,000 or more than 120,000 public chains were excluded, along with five repertoires with anomalous nucleotide sharing. In its TCRdb copy, this immuneACCESS table keeps in-frame sequences only and misses some clones. Where compared with another copy, unresolved V genes explain less than half of these, and the others have no known cause. The V and J calls and clone size come from that table; D and trimming were worked out from the DNA. This sample holds about 160,000 clones; over 60% were observed only once. The top ten clones comprise 0.98% of the sample.

V loses 2 bases of germline sequence and J loses 3 bases, and the interval between the two ends is 8 bases. CDR3 length: 13 amino acids, cysteine to phenylalanine. Only CDR3 DNA remains: 39 bases, in frame from the first base. Reading the germline V gene (reference sequence) gives CDR1 SGHKS and CDR2 YYEKEE. The chain joins TRBV5-5 to TRBJ1-1; the D gene is possibly TRBD1, with 5 bases matching. The sequence derives from a woman in her 50s in good health and CMV-seropositive. The source material was PBMCs. The nucleotides are TGTGCCAGCAGCTTAAGACAGTACACTGAAGCTTTCTTT. This gives the protein CASSLRQYTEAFF.